Each of the 11 T cell receptor beta chains below was sequenced from the same sample in a study of cytotoxic CD8 clonotypes in ibrutinib-treated CLL. TCRdb's copy holds only in-frame clones and misses some; the assay was immunoSEQ multiplex PCR. The repertoire consists of roughly 170,000 clones, with under 85% occurring once and the leading ten covering roughly 4.5%. The material sequenced was PBMCs, taken after 24 months of ibrutinib treatment. The source of these receptors is a human donor with chronic lymphocytic leukemia.

This chain joins TRBV28 and TRBJ2-1, with D perhaps matching TRBD2 (6 bases). Germline CDR1 and CDR2: MDHEN and SYDVKM. This CDR3 has 15 residues. Trimming took 5 bases from V and 2 from J, leaving 13 bases between them. This CDR3 is CASSQRRATYNEQFF. DNA of the CDR3: TGTGCCAGCAGTCAACGGAGGGCCACCTACAATGAGCAGTTCTTC.

The V call is TRBV18, the J call TRBJ2-3, with TRBD2 identical over 11 bases. Germline loops: CDR1 KGHSH, CDR2 LQKENI. The length of the CDR3 is 14 residues. Losses at the gene ends were 4 bases for V and 5 bases for J; bases not matched to a gene: 2. The chain's CDR3 is CASSLLAGEDTQYF. Here the CDR3 DNA reads TGTGCCAGCTCACTACTAGCGGGAGAAGATACGCAGTATTTT.

The V call is TRBV7-2, the J call TRBJ1-2; D call uncertain. Germline lookup yields CDR1 SGHTA and CDR2 FQGNSA. CDR3 size: 12 residues. The germline V and J ends were trimmed by 2 bases and 3 bases, with 4 bases remaining between them. CDR3: CASSLRYYGYTF. CDR3 coding DNA: TGTGCCAGCAGCTTAAGGTACTATGGCTACACCTTC.

The rearrangement links TRBV18 to TRBJ1-1, with a weak D call TRBD1 (5 bases). CDR3 length: 14 amino acids. The germline V and J ends were trimmed by 8 bases and 3 bases, with 16 bases remaining between them. Per germline, CDR1 KGHSH and CDR2 LQKENI. The chain's CDR3 is CASHQFLGDTEAFF. In DNA form, the CDR3 reads TGTGCCAGCCATCAGTTTTTGGGGGACACTGAAGCTTTCTTT. The full variable domain, with the rest looked up from reference TRBV18 and TRBJ1-1, is NAGVMQNPRHLVRRRGQEARLRCSPMKGHSHVYWYRQLPEEGLKFMVYLQKENIIDESGMPKERFSAEFPKEGPSILRIQQVVRGDSAAYFCASHQFLGDTEAFFGQGTRLTVV.

This clone was seen a few times. The rearrangement links TRBV18 to TRBJ2-5; D is perhaps TRBD1 (5 bases). CDR1 and CDR2 (germline): KGHSH, LQKENI. V lost 1 base and J lost 1, with 7 bases in between. The CDR3 is 14 amino acids. In nucleotides, the CDR3 is TGTGCCAGCTCACCACGACAGACCCAAGAGACCCAGTACTTC. It yields the protein CASSPRQTQETQYF.

The chain links TRBV19 to TRBJ2-4; TRBD1 matches 7 bases. The germline V gene encodes CDR1 LNHDA and CDR2 SQIVND (reference sequence). J was trimmed by 1 base and V by 7 bases; bases with no gene match: 13. CDR3 size: 17 residues. CDR3 in DNA: TGTGCCAGTAATTGGGGTTCGGCAGGGGGTGCCAAAAACATTCAGTACTTC. Its protein is CASNWGSAGGAKNIQYF.

J is TRBJ2-7 and V is TRBV14, with 10 bases matching TRBD1. Germline CDR1 reads SGHDN; CDR2 reads FVKESK. Trimming at V came to 3 bases and at J to 4 bases, leaving 3 bases not matched to a gene. This CDR3 comprises 14 residues. The CDR3 spells CASSHDRGRYEQYF. The CDR3 region has the DNA TGTGCCAGCAGCCACGACAGGGGGCGATACGAGCAGTACTTC.

A single count supports this clone. V and J are TRBV7-3 and TRBJ2-7, with 13 bases aligning to TRBD2. The germline V gene encodes CDR1 SGHTA and CDR2 FQGTGA. The junction had 3 bases not matched to a gene; V was cut back by 5 bases and J by 2 bases. The CDR3 is made up of 15 amino acids. DNA for the CDR3: TGTGCCAGCAGCCTCGGGACTAGCGGGACCTACGAGCAGTACTTC. Residues: CASSLGTSGTYEQYF.

The chain has TRBV30 and TRBJ1-5; 7 bases match TRBD1. V trimming: 1 base; J trimming: 2 bases; junction bases outside the gene matches: 5. The length of the CDR3 is 15 residues. Germline V gene sequence: CDR1 GTSNPN, CDR2 SVGIG (reference sequence). The CDR3 coding sequence is TGTGCCTGGAGTGACAGGGGAGGTGGCAATCAGCCCCAGCATTTT. Translation: CAWSDRGGGNQPQHF. Based on the CDR3 plus reference TRBV30 and TRBJ1-5, the full variable domain is SQTIHQWPATLVQPVGSPLSLECTVEGTSNPNLYWYRQAAGRGLQLLFYSVGIGQISSEVPQNLSASRPQDRQFILSSKKLLLSDSGFYLCAWSDRGGGNQPQHFGDGTRLSIL.

The V gene is TRBV5-1, the J gene TRBJ2-2; D gene uncertain. The length of the CDR3 is 16 residues. Germline V lookup: CDR1 SGHRS, CDR2 YFSETQ. V was trimmed by 4 bases and J by 2 bases, leaving 15 bases between them. CDR3 in amino acids: CASSALWTFNTGELFF. The CDR3 DNA sequence: TGCGCCAGCAGCGCTCTCTGGACCTTCAACACCGGGGAGCTGTTTTTT.

V and J are TRBV30 and TRBJ1-2; D is uncertain. Germline V gene lookup returns CDR1 GTSNPN and CDR2 SVGIG (reference sequence). The length of the CDR3 is 13 residues. V was shortened by 2 bases and J by 5 bases, with 12 bases between the two germline ends. The CDR3 nucleotides read TGTGCCTGGAGTAAGTTGGAGGCATATGGCTACACCTTC. Residues: CAWSKLEAYGYTF.